The 26 T cell receptor beta chains listed next were all sequenced from one sample in a study. One entry per CDR3 protein, called by TCRdb with MiXCR from the 5' RACE reads. The profile shows around 50,000 distinct CDR3 sequences, over 15% of them singletons. The sequencing sample was made of naive CD4+ T cells sorted from blood. The sample's subset: naive CD4+ T cells, CD4+CD45RA+CD25-. Every receptor here comes from a female donor with breast cancer.

This clonotype was counted a few times. The chain couples TRBV6-5 to TRBJ2-3; D call uncertain. The V and J ends lost 10 bases and 0 bases respectively, with 11 bases between them. CDR1 is MNHEY and CDR2 is SVGAGI in the germline V gene. There are 13 residues in the CDR3. For the CDR3, the DNA is TGTGCCACCCGGACGGTTAGCACAGATACGCAGTATTTT. Translated, it gives CATRTVSTDTQYF.

A remark on this clonotype: A much larger clone lies one base from this, so it may be a read error. The chain carries TRBV7-8 and TRBJ1-2; possible D gene TRBD1, 6 bases. This CDR3 comprises 13 residues. Germline V gene sequence: CDR1 SGHVS, CDR2 FQNEAQ. The V end lost 3 bases, the J end lost 8 bases, and 13 bases lay between the germline ends. The CDR3 loop reads CASSFVRGEGYTF. CDR3 nucleotide sequence: TGTGCCAGCAGCTTCGTAAGGGGGGAGGGCTACACCTTC.

This clonotype was found many times. The chain recombines TRBV5-5 with TRBJ2-7; D is unresolved. V lost 4 bases and J lost 2, with 10 bases in between. The CDR3 covers 13 residues. Germline V gene sequence: CDR1 SGHKS, CDR2 YYEKEE (reference sequence). This CDR3 reads CASSPRVTYEQYF. Here the CDR3 DNA reads TGTGCCAGCAGCCCTAGGGTTACCTACGAGCAGTACTTC.

This clonotype has just a few counts. The gene calls are TRBV7-3 and TRBJ1-1, with 9 bases lining up with TRBD1. V gave up 5 bases and J gave up 5 bases; unmatched junction bases: 12. The germline V gene encodes CDR1 SGHTA and CDR2 FQGTGA. The CDR3 has 16 amino acids. The CDR3 loop reads CASSPTSGTGRTEAFF. The CDR3 region has the DNA TGTGCCAGCAGCCCAACCTCCGGGACAGGGAGGACTGAAGCTTTCTTT.

The CDR3 here is CASSLDPSPIGEQFF. DNA of the CDR3: TGTGCCAGCAGCTTAGACCCTAGCCCCATTGGGGAGCAGTTCTTC. The chain uses TRBV7-2 and TRBJ2-1, with D possibly TRBD2 on 5 matching bases. From germline, CDR1 is SGHTA and CDR2 FQGNSA. CDR3 length: 15 amino acids. V was shortened by 1 base and J by 10 bases, with 17 bases between the two germline ends.

This clonotype was counted a few times. V is TRBV9 and J is TRBJ2-7; D is tentatively TRBD1 or TRBD2 (5 bases each). From germline, CDR1 is SGDLS and CDR2 YYNGEE. V lost 4 bases and J lost 3, with 11 bases in between. This CDR3 has 13 residues. CDR3 nucleotide sequence: TGTGCCAGCAGCCCCGGGGCCTACTACGAGCAGTACTTC. It codes for CASSPGAYYEQYF.

This chain links TRBV5-1 with TRBJ1-1; D is ambiguous. The V and J ends lost 4 bases and 1 base respectively, with 14 bases between them. Germline V gene sequence: CDR1 SGHRS, CDR2 YFSETQ. The CDR3 is 15 residues long. The CDR3 sequence: CASSTSLTANTEAFF. The CDR3 bases are TGCGCCAGCAGCACAAGTTTAACAGCGAACACTGAAGCTTTCTTT.

This clonotype was counted only a few times. The chain uses TRBV5-6 and TRBJ2-1; 11 bases match TRBD2. The CDR3 covers 16 residues. Per germline, CDR1 SGHDT and CDR2 YYEEEE. Trimming took 4 bases from V and 4 from J; bases not matched to a gene: 7. Here the CDR3 reads CASSITGTSGYNEQFF. The CDR3 bases are TGTGCCAGCAGCATTACCGGGACTAGCGGTTACAATGAGCAGTTCTTC.

Concerning this clonotype: This may be a read error, as it is one base from a much larger clone. V gene TRBV6-6 combines with J gene TRBJ2-3, with 11 bases that match TRBD2. CDR1 and CDR2 (germline): MNHNY, SVGAGI (reference sequence). J was trimmed by 2 bases and V by 5 bases; bases with no gene match: 9. The CDR3 runs to 17 residues. The CDR3 region has the DNA TGTGCCAGCAGTCGAGGCAGACTAGCGGGGACCACAGATACGCAGTATTTT. Translation: CASSRGRLAGTTDTQYF.

The genes are TRBV9 and TRBJ2-2; no firm D call. V was pared by 0 bases and J by 6 bases, with 6 bases between. The germline V gene encodes CDR1 SGDLS and CDR2 YYNGEE. There are 13 residues in the CDR3. CDR3 amino acids: CASSVDFAGELFF. The DNA of the CDR3 is TGTGCCAGCAGCGTAGATTTCGCCGGGGAGCTGTTTTTT.

This chain connects TRBV6-5 to TRBJ2-1; 8 bases match TRBD2. Germline CDR1 is MNHEY and CDR2 is SVGAGI. V trimming: 0 bases; J trimming: 8 bases; junction bases outside the gene matches: 9. CDR3 length: 16 residues. This chain's CDR3 is CASSYSRREGRDEQFF. The CDR3 nucleotides are TGTGCCAGCAGTTACTCGAGACGGGAGGGTCGGGATGAGCAGTTCTTC.

This clonotype was seen a handful of times. Germline and junction disagree at one end, which may indicate a read error. The chain carries TRBV7-8 and TRBJ2-3, with D possibly matching TRBD2 (6 bases). The germline V gene has CDR1 SGHVS and CDR2 FQNEAQ. The CDR3 has 15 residues. The CDR3 coding sequence is TGTGCCAGCAGGTTAGCGGTACAGACCGGAAATACGCAGTATTTT. It specifies CASRLAVQTGNTQYF.

This clonotype was seen a few times. With a much larger clone just one base away, this may be a read error. V usage is TRBV29-1 and J usage is TRBJ2-3; D call uncertain. Germline V gene sequence: CDR1 SQVTM, CDR2 ANQGSEA. Trimming took off 4 bases at V and 8 bases at J, with 7 bases between the two ends. CDR3 length: 10 residues. The DNA of the CDR3 is TGCAGCGTTGTTGGAGTTACGCAGTATTTT. Translating gives CSVVGVTQYF.

This clonotype was detected only a few times. CDR3 sequence: CASSLGHDRVDQPQHF. Written as DNA, the CDR3 is TGTGCCAGCAGTTTAGGACACGACAGGGTAGATCAGCCCCAGCATTTT. The rearrangement uses TRBV12-3 or TRBV12-4 and TRBJ1-5; 7 positions match TRBD1. The CDR3 runs 16 residues. V trimming: 1 base; J trimming: 5 bases; junction bases outside the gene matches: 8.

This clonotype was observed many times. V gene TRBV29-1 combines with J gene TRBJ2-3; 8 nucleotides align to TRBD2. Germline V gives CDR1 SQVTM, CDR2 ANQGSEA. This CDR3 comprises 17 residues. With V trimmed by 0 bases and J by 0 bases, 8 bases remained unmatched. CDR3 protein: CSVEDEWREASTDTQYF. CDR3 bases: TGCAGCGTTGAAGATGAGTGGCGGGAGGCCAGCACAGATACGCAGTATTTT.

The chain couples TRBV7-8 to TRBJ2-3; D remains unclear. Germline values: CDR1 SGHVS, CDR2 FQNEAQ. With 5 bases removed from V and 6 bases from J, the gap between germline ends came to 12 bases. The CDR3 runs to 13 residues. The chain's CDR3 is CASSPALVDTQYF. The CDR3 nucleotides are TGTGCCAGCAGCCCCGCTCTAGTTGATACGCAGTATTTT.

This clonotype was seen many times. The V call is TRBV20-1, the J call TRBJ2-1; D unresolved. The CDR3 is 11 amino acids. Germline V gives CDR1 DFQATT, CDR2 SNEGSKA (reference sequence). With 2 bases removed from V and 9 bases from J, the gap between germline ends came to 8 bases. The CDR3 is CSARRAPEQFF. The CDR3 DNA reads as TGCAGTGCTAGAAGGGCGCCTGAGCAGTTCTTC.

In its sample, this clonotype was seen many times. The V gene is TRBV7-6, the J gene TRBJ2-1; TRBD2 matches at 7 bases. The CDR3 spans 16 residues. Trimming took 0 bases from V and 4 from J; bases not matched to a gene: 6. Germline CDR1 SGHVS, CDR2 FNYEAQ. CDR3 in DNA: TGTGCCAGCAGCTTAGCGCGGGCTAGCGGATACAATGAGCAGTTCTTC. Residues: CASSLARASGYNEQFF.

This clonotype came up a few times. The chain links TRBV7-9 to TRBJ1-1; 8 nucleotides line up with TRBD1. Germline trimming cut 5 bases from V and 1 base from J; bases unmatched to any gene: 3. Germline lookup yields CDR1 SEHNR and CDR2 FQNEAQ (reference sequence). The CDR3 consists of 14 residues. The CDR3 DNA reads as TGTGCCAGCAGCCAACAGGGGGGGAACACTGAAGCTTTCTTT. Its protein is CASSQQGGNTEAFF.

This clonotype counts as medium-sized (0.01 to 0.1%). The chain couples TRBV5-1 to TRBJ2-3, with D possibly matching TRBD1 (6 bases). The CDR3 is 17 amino acids. Germline CDR1 SGHRS, CDR2 YFSETQ. Trimming left V 4 bases short and J 0 bases short, with 18 bases between. CDR3 sequence reads: CASSPGDTGRSTDTQYF. In nucleotides, the CDR3 is TGCGCCAGCAGCCCTGGGGACACAGGACGAAGCACAGATACGCAGTATTTT.

The table lists this clonotype with a few counts. The chain couples TRBV7-9 to TRBJ2-3, with TRBD1 matching over 7 bases. Per the germline V gene, CDR1 is SEHNR and CDR2 is FQNEAQ (reference sequence). Unmatched junction bases numbered 9, after V lost 5 bases and J lost 1 base. CDR3 length: 16 amino acids. The CDR3 here is CASSTQTGSGTDTQYF. DNA for the CDR3: TGTGCCAGCAGCACCCAGACAGGGTCAGGCACAGATACGCAGTATTTT.

This clonotype came up a few times. The V gene is TRBV5-1, the J gene TRBJ2-3; 12 bases map to TRBD1. CDR1 and CDR2 from the germline V gene are SGHRS and YFSETQ. V shed 4 bases, J shed 2 bases, and the junction held 2 bases outside the gene matches. The CDR3 is 15 residues long. The CDR3 DNA reads as TGCGCCAGCAGCGTGGGACAGGGGGCCACAGATACGCAGTATTTT. Translating gives CASSVGQGATDTQYF.

This clonotype has a handful of counts. This chain links TRBV29-1 with TRBJ1-1; 8 bases line up with TRBD1. Germline values: CDR1 SQVTM, CDR2 ANQGSEA. The V segment lost 5 bases and the J segment 1 base; nucleotides outside the gene matches: 3. The length of the CDR3 is 13 residues. This CDR3 reads CSVLRGPNTEAFF. CDR3 nucleotide sequence: TGCAGCGTTCTCAGGGGGCCGAACACTGAAGCTTTCTTT.

The CDR3 loop reads CASSRDRGSSDEQYF. As DNA, the CDR3 is TGTGCCAGCAGCCGGGACAGGGGGTCGTCCGACGAGCAGTACTTC. V gene TRBV7-2 combines with J gene TRBJ2-7, with TRBD1 matching 11 bases. This CDR3 region has 15 residues. Germline assignment: CDR1 SGHTA and CDR2 FQGNSA. J gave up 5 bases and V 5 bases, and 8 bases lay outside the gene matches. The variable domain in full, with the rest retrieved from reference TRBV7-2 and TRBJ2-7, is GAGVSQSPSNKVTEKGKDVELRCDPISGHTALYWYRQSLGQGLEFLIYFQGNSAPDKSGLPSDRFSAERTGGSVSTLTIQRTQQEDSAVYLCASSRDRGSSDEQYFGPGTRLTVT.

The V gene is TRBV5-1, the J gene TRBJ2-5; the D gene is possibly TRBD2 (6 bases). The CDR3 sequence is 16 residues long. Germline V lookup: CDR1 SGHRS, CDR2 YFSETQ. V was shortened by 3 bases and J by 2 bases, with 17 bases between the two germline ends. CDR3 DNA sequence: TGCGCCAGCAGCTCTACCGGACTACCAAGTCAAGAGACCCAGTACTTC. It translates to CASSSTGLPSQETQYF.

This chain uses TRBV5-1 with TRBJ2-7; TRBD2 matches 9 bases. CDR1 SGHRS and CDR2 YFSETQ come from the germline V gene. This CDR3 region has 15 residues. V was clipped by 4 bases and J by 7 bases; unmatched bases: 12. The CDR3 reads CASSPGLAKGREQYF. The CDR3 nucleotides read TGCGCCAGCAGCCCAGGACTAGCGAAAGGTCGTGAGCAGTACTTC.